This T cell receptor (beta chain) originates from a study of PD-L1 blockade in urothelial cancer. Study as a whole: Male patients with bladder-origin urothelial cancer numbered twenty-five of 29. Blood analyses occurred 3 weeks (second dose) and 6 weeks post treatment start. Patients had received 0 to 3 prior chemotherapy regimens.

Sample time point: peripheral blood 6 weeks after treatment start. Each PCR contained spiked-in synthetic TCR analog templates. Method: immunoSEQ multiplex PCR; TCRdb's copy keeps in-frame clones and lacks some. This sample carries under 150,000 clones, more than 85% of them seen once, and the ten largest clones take approximately 1.7%. V was clipped by 4 bases and J by 5 bases, with 18 bases between them. In germline, CDR1 is SGHDT, CDR2 YYEEEE. This CDR3 spans 15 amino acids. Sequenced material: PBMCs, taken around atezolizumab (anti-PD-L1) treatment. V and J are TRBV5-6 and TRBJ2-5, with D tentatively TRBD2 (6 bases). The TCR was taken from a man aged 60 to 69 with urothelial cancer. CDR3 DNA sequence: TGTGCCAGCAGCCTACAACCCGGGAGAGTGGAGACCCAGTACTTC. Encoded protein: CASSLQPGRVETQYF.